This TCR beta chain comes out of a study of shared clonotypes between healthy human individuals. This table comes from immunoSEQ multiplex PCR, and its TCRdb copy is limited to in-frame clones, with some not included. The sample holds 850,000 to 1,200,000 clones; around 76% are singletons and the top ten take 1.4%. This CDR3 spans 16 amino acids. Germline lookup yields CDR1 ENHRY and CDR2 SYGVKD. V lost 4 bases and J lost 2; bases outside the gene matches: 4. The chain combines TRBV10-3 with TRBJ2-7; TRBD2 matches 14 bases. Sequencing was carried out using memory CD4+ T cells sorted from blood. The subset denotes: CD45RA-negative fraction. This receptor was identified in a man in his late teens or twenties in good health. The DNA of the CDR3 is TGTGCCATCAGTGGGACTAGCGGGAGGTTAACCTACGAGCAGTACTTC. It is translated as CAISGTSGRLTYEQYF.